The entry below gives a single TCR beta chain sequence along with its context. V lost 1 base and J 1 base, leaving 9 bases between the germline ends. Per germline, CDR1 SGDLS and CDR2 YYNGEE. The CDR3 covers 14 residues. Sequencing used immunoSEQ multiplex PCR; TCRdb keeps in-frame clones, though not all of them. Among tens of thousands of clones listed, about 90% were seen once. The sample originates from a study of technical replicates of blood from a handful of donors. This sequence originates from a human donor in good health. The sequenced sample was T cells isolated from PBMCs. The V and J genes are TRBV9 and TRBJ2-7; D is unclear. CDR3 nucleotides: TGTGCCAGCAGCGTACACGGCGGTTCCTACGAGCAGTACTTC. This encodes CASSVHGGSYEQYF.